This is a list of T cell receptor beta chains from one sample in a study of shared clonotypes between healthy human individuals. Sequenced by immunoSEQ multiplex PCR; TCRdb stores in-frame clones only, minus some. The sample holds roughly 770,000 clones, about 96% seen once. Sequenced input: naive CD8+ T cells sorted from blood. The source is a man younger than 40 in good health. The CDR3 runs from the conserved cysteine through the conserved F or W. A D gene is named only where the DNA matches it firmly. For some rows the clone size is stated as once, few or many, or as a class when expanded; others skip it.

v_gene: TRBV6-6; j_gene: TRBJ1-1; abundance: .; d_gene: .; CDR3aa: CASRPFRSLSEAFF; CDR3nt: TGTGCCAGCAGGCCTTTTCGGAGTCTATCTGAAGCTTTCTTT
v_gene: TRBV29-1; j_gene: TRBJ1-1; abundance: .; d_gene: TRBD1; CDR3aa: CSVQGQGLDAFF; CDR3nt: TGCAGCGTTCAAGGACAGGGGTTGGACGCTTTCTTT
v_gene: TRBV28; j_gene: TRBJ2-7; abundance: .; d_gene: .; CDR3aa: CASSLRQPYEQYF; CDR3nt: TGTGCCAGCAGTCTCCGACAGCCCTACGAGCAGTACTTC
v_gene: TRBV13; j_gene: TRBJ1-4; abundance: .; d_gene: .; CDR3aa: CASSLLDEKLFF; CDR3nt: TGTGCCAGCAGCTTACTGGATGAAAAACTGTTTTTT
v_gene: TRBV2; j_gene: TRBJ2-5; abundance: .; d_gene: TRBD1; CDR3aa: CASSIGTGFETQYF; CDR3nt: TGTGCCAGCAGTATCGGGACAGGGTTTGAGACCCAGTACTTC
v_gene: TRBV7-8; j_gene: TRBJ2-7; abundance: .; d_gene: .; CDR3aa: CASSLAGYSEQYF; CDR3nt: TGTGCCAGCAGCTTAGCAGGGTACAGCGAGCAGTACTTC
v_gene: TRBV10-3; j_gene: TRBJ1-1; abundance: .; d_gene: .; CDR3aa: CAISESEGSTEAFF; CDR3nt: TGTGCCATCAGTGAGTCGGAAGGTAGCACTGAAGCTTTCTTT
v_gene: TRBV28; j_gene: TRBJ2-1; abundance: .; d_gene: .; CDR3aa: CASSPQVSSYNEQFF; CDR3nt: TGTGCCAGCAGCCCCCAGGTGTCCTCCTACAATGAGCAGTTCTTC
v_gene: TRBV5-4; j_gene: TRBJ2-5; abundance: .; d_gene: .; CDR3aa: CASRPPGQQETQYF; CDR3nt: TGTGCCAGCAGGCCCCCGGGACAACAAGAGACCCAGTACTTC
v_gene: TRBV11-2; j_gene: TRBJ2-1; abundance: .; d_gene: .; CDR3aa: CASSLADQQGYNEQFF; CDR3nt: TGTGCCAGCAGCTTAGCCGATCAGCAGGGGTACAATGAGCAGTTCTTC
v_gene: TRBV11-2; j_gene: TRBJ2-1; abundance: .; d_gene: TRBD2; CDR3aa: CASSPQGASGIGEQFF; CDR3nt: TGTGCCAGCAGCCCCCAAGGGGCTAGCGGGATTGGTGAGCAGTTCTTC
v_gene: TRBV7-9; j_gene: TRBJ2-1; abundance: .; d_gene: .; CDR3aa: CASSSTLSSYNEQFF; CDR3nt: TGTGCCAGCAGCTCGACACTTAGCTCCTACAATGAGCAGTTCTTC
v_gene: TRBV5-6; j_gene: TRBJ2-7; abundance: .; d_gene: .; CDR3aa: CASSLGSSGMYEQYF; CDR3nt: TGTGCCAGCAGCTTGGGGTCATCAGGGATGTACGAGCAGTACTTC
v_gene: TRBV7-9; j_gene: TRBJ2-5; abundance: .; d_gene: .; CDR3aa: CASSLLGDQETQYF; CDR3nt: TGTGCCAGCAGCTTACTGGGGGACCAAGAGACCCAGTACTTC
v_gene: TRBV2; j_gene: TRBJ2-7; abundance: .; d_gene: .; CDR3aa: CASSEVVAQNEQYF; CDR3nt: TGTGCCAGCAGTGAGGTTGTGGCCCAGAACGAGCAGTACTTC
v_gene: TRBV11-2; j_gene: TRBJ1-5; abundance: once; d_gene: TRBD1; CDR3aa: CASSAQGNGNQPQHF; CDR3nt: TGTGCCAGCAGCGCACAGGGGAATGGCAATCAGCCCCAGCATTTT
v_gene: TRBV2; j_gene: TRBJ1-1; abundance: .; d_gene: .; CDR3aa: CATNRADTEAFF; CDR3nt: TGTGCCACGAACAGGGCGGACACTGAAGCTTTCTTT
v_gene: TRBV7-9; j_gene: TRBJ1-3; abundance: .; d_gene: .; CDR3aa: CASSPEDSSGNTIYF; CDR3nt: TGTGCCAGCAGCCCCGAGGACAGCTCTGGAAACACCATATATTTT
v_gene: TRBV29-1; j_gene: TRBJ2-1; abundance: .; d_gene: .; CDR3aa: CSGGTGTYYNEQFF; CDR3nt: TGCAGCGGGGGAACCGGGACTTATTACAATGAGCAGTTCTTC
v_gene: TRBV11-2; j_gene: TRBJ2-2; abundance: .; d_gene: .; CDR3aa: CASSPYGELFF; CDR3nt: TGTGCCAGCAGCCCCTACGGGGAGCTGTTTTTT
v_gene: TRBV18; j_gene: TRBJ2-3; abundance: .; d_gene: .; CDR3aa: CASSLQGGNADTQYF; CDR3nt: TGTGCCAGCTCACTCCAGGGGGGGAACGCAGATACGCAGTATTTT
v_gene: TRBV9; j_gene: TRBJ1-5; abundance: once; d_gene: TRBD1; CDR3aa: CASSAGTGHQPQHF; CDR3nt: TGTGCCAGCAGCGCCGGGACAGGGCATCAGCCCCAGCATTTT
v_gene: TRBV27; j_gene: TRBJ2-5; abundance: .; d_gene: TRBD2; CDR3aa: CASSLAGGRQETQYF; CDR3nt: TGTGCCAGCAGTTTGGCGGGAGGGCGCCAAGAGACCCAGTACTTC
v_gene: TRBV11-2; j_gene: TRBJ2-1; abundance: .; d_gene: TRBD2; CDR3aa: CASSLGTSGSNEQFF; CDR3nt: TGTGCCAGCAGCTTAGGGACTAGCGGGAGTAATGAGCAGTTCTTC
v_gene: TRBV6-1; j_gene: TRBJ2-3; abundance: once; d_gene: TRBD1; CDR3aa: CASNRGPYTDTQYF; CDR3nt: TGTGCCAGCAACAGGGGACCTTACACAGATACGCAGTATTTT
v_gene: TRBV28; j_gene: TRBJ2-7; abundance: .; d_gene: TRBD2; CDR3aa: CASSLGTSGRYEQYF; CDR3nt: TGTGCCAGCAGTTTAGGGACTAGCGGACGCTACGAGCAGTACTTC
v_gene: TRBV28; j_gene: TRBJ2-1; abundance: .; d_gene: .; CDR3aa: CASRPSQRSSYNEQFF; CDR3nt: TGTGCCAGCAGACCTTCACAGAGAAGCTCCTACAATGAGCAGTTCTTC
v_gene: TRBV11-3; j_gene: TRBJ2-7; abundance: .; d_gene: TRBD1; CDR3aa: CASSLVGGQGGGEQYF; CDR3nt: TGTGCCAGCAGCTTAGTGGGGGGACAGGGAGGAGGCGAGCAGTACTTC